Shown below are 9 T cell receptor beta chains from a single sample sequenced in a study of cytomegalovirus exposure and HLA in healthy donors (dated by TCRdb to 2016 to 2017). The library was obtained by the immunoSEQ multiplex PCR assay. For the multiplex PCR, a mixture combining 60 forward primers for TCR Vbeta segments and 13 reverse primers for TCR Jbeta segments was used. The table was pulled from immuneACCESS by TCRdb, which kept in-frame rearrangements only. Such tables lose some clones; where checked, under half of the loss comes from unresolved V genes, and the rest has no known cause. This sample gives some 160,000 clones in total; about 77% of them show up just once. The biggest ten clones account for around 2.5% of the sample. The specimen sequenced was PBMCs. These receptors all come from a man aged 60-69 years in good health and CMV-seronegative.

The chain joins TRBV6-5 to TRBJ2-3; TRBD2 matches 9 bases. With 6 bases clipped from V and 6 bases from J, the junction kept 10 bases outside the gene matches. This CDR3 has 15 residues. CDR1 is MNHEY and CDR2 is SVGAGI in the germline V gene. Here the CDR3 DNA reads TGTGCCAGCAGCCGATCGGCGGGAGGGCCGGATACGCAGTATTTT. Protein sequence: CASSRSAGGPDTQYF.

On this clone itself: One end of the junction varies from germline; a read error may be responsible. This rearrangement joins TRBV7-9 to TRBJ1-2; D gene uncertain. Germline lookup yields CDR1 SEHNR and CDR2 FQNEAQ (reference sequence). This CDR3 has 12 amino acids. This chain's CDR3 is CSSSFTNYGYTF. The CDR3 coding sequence is TGTTCCAGCAGCTTCACTAACTATGGCTACACCTTC.

The chain links TRBV11-3 to TRBJ1-3; no clear D gene. Trimming cost V 5 bases and J 3 bases, with 5 bases left between them. CDR3 length: 12 amino acids. Germline CDR1 and CDR2: SGHNT and YENEEA. As DNA, the CDR3 is TGTGCCAGCAGCCGGGATGGAAACACCATATATTTT. Residues: CASSRDGNTIYF.

The V gene is TRBV6-5, the J gene TRBJ2-7, with D possibly being TRBD1 (5 bases). Germline V gene sequence: CDR1 MNHEY, CDR2 SVGAGI. The CDR3 contains 15 residues. V was trimmed by 2 bases and J by 0 bases, leaving 11 bases between them. The CDR3: CASSYEDSLSYEQYF. The CDR3 region has the DNA TGTGCCAGCAGTTACGAAGACAGCCTCTCCTACGAGCAGTACTTC.

The V and J genes are TRBV10-1 and TRBJ2-3; TRBD2 might be the D (7 bases). CDR1 is WNHNN and CDR2 is SYGVQD in the germline V gene (reference sequence). This CDR3 is 18 amino acids long. V was pared by 4 bases and J by 4 bases, with 24 bases between. The CDR3 is CASSGHGVAGAGADTQYF. The CDR3 nucleotides read TGCGCCAGCAGTGGGCACGGAGTGGCGGGGGCCGGGGCAGATACGCAGTATTTT.

The CDR3, as DNA: TGCGCCAGCAGCGACCAGGGGGCGGATACGCAGTATTTT. It translates to CASSDQGADTQYF. This chain uses TRBV5-1 with TRBJ2-3; 8 bases are shared with TRBD1. The CDR3 spans 13 residues. Germline CDR1 reads SGHRS; CDR2 reads YFSETQ. Germline trimming cut 4 bases from V and 6 bases from J; bases unmatched to any gene: 4.

This clone appeared once. This rearrangement joins TRBV10-1 to TRBJ1-1, with D possibly TRBD1 on 6 matching bases. The V end was cut by 6 bases, the J end by 0 bases, with 8 bases between. Per the germline V gene, CDR1 is WNHNN and CDR2 is SYGVQD (reference sequence). CDR3 length: 13 amino acids. CDR3 sequence reads: CASSRGVNTEAFF. CDR3 nucleotide sequence: TGCGCCAGCAGCAGGGGTGTGAACACTGAAGCTTTCTTT.

J is TRBJ1-2 and V is TRBV4-1; no clear D gene. The length of the CDR3 is 15 residues. Germline CDR1 MGHRA, CDR2 YSYEKL. The V and J ends lost 1 base and 6 bases respectively, with 15 bases between them. The CDR3 DNA reads TGCGCCAGCAGCCAAGGCTTTACGAGGCGGGATGGCTACACCTTC. This sequence encodes CASSQGFTRRDGYTF.

The chain has TRBV10-3 and TRBJ2-3, with TRBD1 matching over 11 bases. Germline V gene lookup returns CDR1 ENHRY and CDR2 SYGVKD. The V segment lost 5 bases and the J segment 3 bases; nucleotides outside the gene matches: 7. CDR3 length: 16 residues. In nucleotides, the CDR3 is TGTGCCATCAGTAGGCCCGGGACAGGGGGGACAGATACGCAGTATTTT. Its translation is CAISRPGTGGTDTQYF.